The 26 T cell receptor beta chains given below trace back to one sample, sequenced in a study of blood T cell repertoires in COVID-19. Sequencing used immunoSEQ multiplex PCR; TCRdb keeps in-frame clones, though not all of them. The table has fewer than 250,000 clones, under 90% seen once. Sequenced material: PBMCs or T cells enriched from blood (not recorded which). The origin of the receptors is a man aged 55-75 years who had recovered from COVID-19.

The chain uses TRBV12-5 and TRBJ2-5; 10 bases agree with TRBD1. Germline V lookup: CDR1 LGHNT, CDR2 FRNRAP. The CDR3 covers 13 residues. The trim removed 6 bases at V and 13 bases at J, leaving 11 bases unmatched. The CDR3 sequence is CASGGLGTGASYF. The CDR3 region has the DNA TGTGCTAGTGGCGGACTGGGGACAGGGGCCTCGTACTTC.

The rearrangement links TRBV19 to TRBJ1-2, with 10 bases aligning to TRBD1. Looked up from germline, CDR1 is LNHDA and CDR2 is SQIVND (reference sequence). The CDR3 totals 15 residues. J lost 2 bases, V lost 5 bases, and 5 bases had no gene match. The CDR3 DNA follows: TGTGCCAGTAGTCTTTGGACAGGGGGGAACTATGGCTACACCTTC. Translating it yields CASSLWTGGNYGYTF.

The rearrangement uses TRBV7-6 and TRBJ2-1, with 8 bases matching TRBD1. V was clipped by 0 bases and J by 10 bases; unmatched bases: 5. CDR1 is SGHVS and CDR2 is FNYEAQ in the germline V gene. The CDR3 consists of 14 residues. CDR3 residues: CASSLAGDRGEQFF. CDR3 coding DNA: TGTGCCAGCAGCTTAGCAGGCGACAGGGGAGAGCAGTTCTTC.

The chain is built from TRBV19 and TRBJ2-6, with 9 bases fitting TRBD1. The CDR3 has 16 amino acids. V lost 10 bases to trimming and J lost 2 bases; unmatched junction nucleotides: 9. Germline V CDR1 and CDR2: LNHDA, SQIVND (reference sequence). Here the CDR3 reads CATTRDRVAGANVLTF. For the CDR3, the DNA is TGTGCCACCACCCGGGACAGGGTCGCTGGGGCCAACGTCCTGACTTTC.

The genes are TRBV19 and TRBJ1-1; D might be TRBD1 (6 bases). The CDR3 is 14 amino acids. Germline assignment: CDR1 LNHDA and CDR2 SQIVND (reference sequence). Trimming shortened V by 5 bases and J by 4 bases, and 14 bases separated the two germline ends. In DNA form, the CDR3 reads TGTGCCAGTAGTCATCAGGGGTTGGGCACTGAAGCTTTCTTT. Its protein is CASSHQGLGTEAFF.

The rearrangement uses TRBV19 and TRBJ1-5; TRBD1 is a possible D gene (5 bases). Per the germline V gene, CDR1 is LNHDA and CDR2 is SQIVND (reference sequence). The CDR3 contains 14 residues. The ends were cut back, 7 bases at V and 1 base at J, with 11 bases in the middle. The DNA for the CDR3 is TGTGCCAGTACCCGCGGGGGGAGCAATCAGCCCCAGCATTTT. It codes for CASTRGGSNQPQHF. Using reference TRBV19 and TRBJ1-5 for the parts outside the CDR3, the full variable domain is DGGITQSPKYLFRKEGQNVTLSCEQNLNHDAMYWYRQDPGQGLRLIYYSQIVNDFQKGDIAEGYSVSREKKESFPLTVTSAQKNPTAFYLCASTRGGSNQPQHFGDGTRLSIL.

The chain has TRBV7-6 and TRBJ2-7; D may be TRBD1 (7 bases). The CDR3 extends over 15 amino acids. V lost 4 bases to trimming and J lost 5 bases, with 18 bases between them. Germline V gene sequence: CDR1 SGHVS, CDR2 FNYEAQ. CDR3 region: CASSSTQQGRNEQYF. CDR3 sequence (DNA): TGTGCCAGCAGCTCCACCCAACAGGGGAGGAACGAGCAGTACTTC.

This clone occurred once. This chain uses TRBV19 with TRBJ1-4; 8 bases match TRBD1. Trimming took 7 bases from V and 7 from J; bases not matched to a gene: 8. Germline values: CDR1 LNHDA, CDR2 SQIVND (reference sequence). The CDR3 has 14 residues. This chain's CDR3 is CASNPDRESEKLFF. CDR3 DNA: TGTGCCAGTAACCCGGACAGGGAGAGTGAAAAACTGTTTTTT.

This chain uses TRBV10-3 with TRBJ1-3; tentative D call: TRBD1 (5 bases). Trimming stripped 3 bases from V and 7 bases from J, with 10 bases between. The CDR3 spans 13 residues. Germline V gene data show CDR1 as ENHRY and CDR2 as SYGVKD. In nucleotides, the CDR3 is TGTGCCATCAGTGACCCAGGGTCGAACACCATATATTTT. Its protein product is CAISDPGSNTIYF.

The rearrangement links TRBV5-4 to TRBJ2-7; no firm D call. CDR1 and CDR2 (germline): SGHNT, YYREEE (reference sequence). V was clipped by 4 bases and J by 0 bases, with 14 bases between them. CDR3 length: 15 residues. CDR3 in amino acids: CASSKTTSTSYEQYF. The CDR3 DNA follows: TGTGCCAGCAGCAAGACGACATCTACCTCCTACGAGCAGTACTTC. The variable domain in full, with the rest retrieved from reference TRBV5-4 and TRBJ2-7, is ETGVTQSPTHLIKTRGQQVTLRCSSQSGHNTVSWYQQALGQGPQFIFQYYREEENGRGNFPPRFSGLQFPNYSSELNVNALELDDSALYLCASSKTTSTSYEQYFGPGTRLTVT.

The chain recombines TRBV5-4 with TRBJ2-7, with 7 bases fitting TRBD1. Germline V gene lookup returns CDR1 SGHNT and CDR2 YYREEE (reference sequence). Trimming took 4 bases from V and 0 from J; bases not matched to a gene: 7. The CDR3 covers 15 residues. DNA of the CDR3: TGTGCCAGCAGCAACCCAGGGACAGTCTCCTACGAGCAGTACTTC. It yields the protein CASSNPGTVSYEQYF.

The CDR3 sequence: CASSDRTGGAYGYTF. Here the CDR3 DNA reads TGTGCCAGCAGTGACCGGACAGGAGGGGCCTATGGCTACACCTTC. This chain joins TRBV6-2 or TRBV6-3 and TRBJ1-2; 7 nucleotides match TRBD1. J lost 4 bases, V lost 5 bases, and 10 bases had no gene match. The CDR3 is 15 residues long. CDR1 and CDR2 from the germline V gene are MNHEY and SVGEGT.

The chain couples TRBV20-1 to TRBJ1-4; no firm D call. The CDR3 consists of 14 residues. Germline V gene data show CDR1 as DFQATT and CDR2 as SNEGSKA (reference sequence). V was trimmed by 3 bases and J by 5 bases, leaving 13 bases between them. The CDR3 loop is CSASLSSPNEKLFF. The CDR3 DNA reads TGCAGTGCTAGTTTGTCCAGTCCAAATGAAAAACTGTTTTTT.

This clone was seen a few times. The chain couples TRBV27 to TRBJ1-4; perhaps TRBD1 as D (5 bases). This CDR3 has 15 amino acids. V was clipped by 3 bases and J by 7 bases, with 15 bases between them. The V gene's germline CDR1 is MNHEY and CDR2 SMNVEV (reference sequence). This CDR3 is CASSFADSNIEKLFF. The CDR3 DNA reads as TGTGCCAGCAGTTTCGCAGACAGTAATATTGAAAAACTGTTTTTT. The full variable domain, with the rest looked up from reference TRBV27 and TRBJ1-4, is EAQVTQNPRYLITVTGKKLTVTCSQNMNHEYMSWYRQDPGLGLRQIYYSMNVEVTDKGDVPEGYKVSRKEKRNFPLILESPSPNQTSLYFCASSFADSNIEKLFFGSGTQLSVL.

The gene calls are TRBV4-3 and TRBJ2-1; 8 bases line up with TRBD2. The CDR3 loop spans 17 amino acids. Losses at the gene ends were 0 bases for V and 4 bases for J; bases not matched to a gene: 8. Germline assignment: CDR1 LGHNA and CDR2 YSLEER. The CDR3 sequence is CASSQDVRGGRYNEQFF. The CDR3 DNA is TGCGCCAGCAGCCAAGATGTTCGCGGGGGGCGATACAATGAGCAGTTCTTC.

The chain carries TRBV29-1 and TRBJ1-1; TRBD1 matches at 7 bases. Trimming took 3 bases from V and 1 from J; bases not matched to a gene: 5. Germline assignment: CDR1 SQVTM and CDR2 ANQGSEA. The CDR3 is 14 residues long. The CDR3 region is CSVERNRGNTEAFF. CDR3 nucleotide sequence: TGCAGCGTTGAGAGGAACAGGGGGAACACTGAAGCTTTCTTT.

This rearrangement joins TRBV18 to TRBJ1-1; possibly TRBD1 for D (6 bases). CDR1 and CDR2 (germline): KGHSH, LQKENI. The CDR3 consists of 13 residues. Trimming pared 8 bases from V and 3 bases from J, leaving 13 bases between. DNA of the CDR3: TGTGCCAGCCAATTACAGGGCGACACTGAAGCTTTCTTT. Translation gives CASQLQGDTEAFF. The full variable domain, its missing parts supplied by reference TRBV18 and TRBJ1-1, is NAGVMQNPRHLVRRRGQEARLRCSPMKGHSHVYWYRQLPEEGLKFMVYLQKENIIDESGMPKERFSAEFPKEGPSILRIQQVVRGDSAAYFCASQLQGDTEAFFGQGTRLTVV.

The chain combines TRBV7-2 with TRBJ2-2, with 7 bases aligning to TRBD2. The CDR3 is 15 residues long. From germline, CDR1 is SGHTA and CDR2 FQGNSA. The V segment lost 8 bases and the J segment 1 base; nucleotides outside the gene matches: 7. Here the CDR3 DNA reads TGTGCCAGCGGCCCTGGGGGGGGGAACACCGGGGAGCTGTTTTTT. The encoded protein is CASGPGGGNTGELFF.

The chain is built from TRBV25-1 and TRBJ1-2, with D possibly matching TRBD1 (5 bases). CDR1 is MGHDK and CDR2 is SYGVNS in the germline V gene. V shed 4 bases and J shed 4 bases, with 16 bases lying between them. The CDR3 is made up of 15 amino acids. CDR3 sequence (DNA): TGTGCCAGCAGTGTTCTAGGGGAGGAGGTCTATGGCTACACCTTC. It codes for CASSVLGEEVYGYTF.

The genes are TRBV5-4 and TRBJ2-1; D ambiguous. Germline loops: CDR1 SGHNT, CDR2 YYREEE (reference sequence). The CDR3 totals 16 residues. Trimming took 2 bases from V and 3 from J, leaving 15 bases between them. The CDR3 DNA reads as TGTGCCAGCAGCTTCGGTTCGTCCTCTGGCTACAATGAGCAGTTCTTC. Translation: CASSFGSSSGYNEQFF. Combining the CDR3 with reference TRBV5-4 and TRBJ2-1 gives the whole variable domain ETGVTQSPTHLIKTRGQQVTLRCSSQSGHNTVSWYQQALGQGPQFIFQYYREEENGRGNFPPRFSGLQFPNYSSELNVNALELDDSALYLCASSFGSSSGYNEQFFGPGTRLTVL.

The chain is built from TRBV12-3 or TRBV12-4 and TRBJ1-2, with a tentative D call TRBD1 (5 bases). The CDR3 extends over 13 amino acids. V was cut by 3 bases and J by 7 bases, with 12 bases left in between. The CDR3 sequence is CASSFAQVAGYTF. As DNA, the CDR3 is TGTGCCAGCAGTTTCGCACAGGTGGCTGGCTACACCTTC.

V usage is TRBV19 and J usage is TRBJ2-1, with D tentatively TRBD2 (5 bases). Germline CDR1 reads LNHDA; CDR2 reads SQIVND (reference sequence). The CDR3 runs to 14 residues. Between the trimmed V and J ends, which lost 8 bases and 0 bases, there was a span of 11 bases. The CDR3 DNA follows: TGTGCCAGTTCCCGGACTCACTCCTACAATGAGCAGTTCTTC. Residues: CASSRTHSYNEQFF.

On this clone itself: This CDR3 is also generated by other DNA sequences in the sample. The chain combines TRBV9 with TRBJ2-5, with 14 bases that match TRBD2. The CDR3 has 17 residues. Germline lookup yields CDR1 SGDLS and CDR2 YYNGEE. V was clipped by 0 bases and J by 2 bases; unmatched bases: 3. The CDR3: CASSVGGLAGGQETQYF. DNA of the CDR3: TGTGCCAGCAGCGTAGGTGGACTAGCGGGGGGACAAGAGACCCAGTACTTC.

In this sample, this clone turned up a few times. V gene TRBV11-2 combines with J gene TRBJ2-7; perhaps TRBD2 as D (5 bases). The CDR3 spans 13 residues. The V end lost 3 bases, the J end lost 6 bases, and 12 bases lay between the germline ends. Germline V gene data show CDR1 as SGHAT and CDR2 as FQNNGV. The CDR3 sequence is CASSFAGTVEQYF. Here the CDR3 DNA reads TGTGCCAGCAGCTTCGCGGGCACAGTCGAGCAGTACTTC.

This clone showed up just once. V is TRBV7-9 and J is TRBJ1-2, with 7 nucleotides matching TRBD1. V lost 5 bases, J lost 1 base, and 7 bases stayed unmatched. Looked up from germline, CDR1 is SEHNR and CDR2 is FQNEAQ (reference sequence). The CDR3 contains 15 residues. In nucleotides, the CDR3 is TGTGCCAGCAGCATAACCGGGACAGTTAACTATGGCTACACCTTC. This codes for CASSITGTVNYGYTF.

The chain employs TRBV12-2 and TRBJ1-4; the D segment call TRBD1 is taken from the table without a DNA check. TRBV12-2 is listed as a pseudogene. The CDR3 is made up of 16 amino acids. CDR3 protein: CASRFPRQSQTEKVFF. The DNA for the CDR3 is TGTGCAAGTCGCTTTCCGCGACAGTCCCAAACAGAAAAGGTGTTTTTT.